One and the same sample provided the 20 T cell receptor beta chains below, sequenced in a study of T cells in localized non-small cell lung cancer. Clones were read by immunoSEQ multiplex PCR, and TCRdb kept only the in-frame ones, dropping some. In the table there are fewer than 40,000 clones, around 84% of which are singletons. The sequenced sample was peripheral blood, obtained before any cancer treatment. These receptors all come from a male donor at least 60 years old with stage II squamous cell lung carcinoma.

V and J are TRBV14 and TRBJ2-1; 13 nucleotides align to TRBD2. V lost 2 bases, J lost 4 bases, and 5 bases stayed unmatched. This CDR3 contains 17 residues. The germline V gene encodes CDR1 SGHDN and CDR2 FVKESK. The CDR3 nucleotides read TGTGCCAGCAGCCAACCGACTAGCGGGAGGTCTTACAATGAGCAGTTCTTC. Protein sequence: CASSQPTSGRSYNEQFF.

This chain links TRBV11-2 with TRBJ1-1, with D uncertain. Looked up from germline, CDR1 is SGHAT and CDR2 is FQNNGV. Trimming shortened V by 3 bases and J by 1 base, and 6 bases separated the two germline ends. The CDR3 covers 13 residues. This CDR3 reads CASSFTANTEAFF. In DNA form, the CDR3 reads TGTGCCAGCAGCTTTACAGCGAACACTGAAGCTTTCTTT.

The gene calls are TRBV18 and TRBJ2-7; a weak D match, TRBD1 (6 bases). The CDR3 is 15 amino acids. V was cut by 4 bases and J by 3 bases, with 16 bases left in between. Looked up from germline, CDR1 is KGHSH and CDR2 is LQKENI. The DNA for the CDR3 is TGTGCCAGCTCACTTTCCGGACAGACCTACTACGAGCAGTACTTC. Encoded protein: CASSLSGQTYYEQYF.

This clone has only a few counts. The rearrangement joins TRBV7-8 to TRBJ1-1; 7 bases fit TRBD1. This CDR3 has 14 residues. V was clipped by 3 bases and J by 8 bases; unmatched bases: 9. Germline lookup yields CDR1 SGHVS and CDR2 FQNEAQ. Written as DNA, the CDR3 is TGTGCCAGCAGCTTCGAGGGGGCTACCCGAGAAGCTTTCTTT. Translated: CASSFEGATREAFF.

The genes are TRBV5-7 and TRBJ2-1; D possibly corresponds to TRBD2 (6 bases). TRBV5-7 is an ORF, and what it does is uncertain. V lost 4 bases and J lost 7, with 21 bases in between. This CDR3 is built from 16 residues. The CDR3 DNA reads TGTGCCAGCAGCCCATGCGCTAAGACTAGTATAAATGAGCAGTTCTTC. Its protein is CASSPCAKTSINEQFF.

V usage is TRBV6-5 and J usage is TRBJ2-3; D is perhaps TRBD2 (6 bases). Germline assignment: CDR1 MNHEY and CDR2 SVGAGI. V was pared by 2 bases and J by 8 bases, with 14 bases between. CDR3 length: 14 residues. For the CDR3, the DNA is TGTGCCAGCAGTTACGGTAGCGCCGGGGGTACGCAGTATTTT. Protein product: CASSYGSAGGTQYF.

The rearrangement joins TRBV30 to TRBJ1-1; TRBD1 agrees at 7 bases. Germline CDR1 is GTSNPN and CDR2 is SVGIG (reference sequence). There are 16 residues in the CDR3. After removal of 0 bases from V and 5 bases from J, the junction contained 12 bases not matched to a gene. The CDR3 DNA sequence: TGTGCCTGGAGTGTCCGCAGGGGGGGAAGAGGTACTGAAGCTTTCTTT. It is translated as CAWSVRRGGRGTEAFF.

V and J are TRBV5-1 and TRBJ2-1, with 7 bases aligning to TRBD1. The length of the CDR3 is 16 residues. V dropped 4 bases and J dropped 4; count of bases not matched to a gene: 11. Per the germline V gene, CDR1 is SGHRS and CDR2 is YFSETQ. The CDR3 region is CASSPGTATIYNEQFF. The CDR3 DNA reads as TGCGCCAGCAGCCCCGGGACAGCGACAATTTACAATGAGCAGTTCTTC.

J is TRBJ2-7 and V is TRBV5-1; a weak D match, TRBD2 (6 bases). CDR1 is SGHRS, CDR2 YFSETQ, per germline. The CDR3 consists of 15 residues. Trimming left V 7 bases short and J 0 bases short, with 17 bases between. CDR3: CASSSEPGSSYEQYF. The CDR3 nucleotides are TGCGCCAGCTCCTCAGAACCCGGGAGCTCCTACGAGCAGTACTTC.

This rearrangement joins TRBV10-3 to TRBJ2-4; TRBD1 matches 12 bases. The ends lost 0 bases at V and 1 base at J; junction bases unmatched: 1. The CDR3 totals 17 residues. Germline V gene sequence: CDR1 ENHRY, CDR2 SYGVKD. The CDR3 sequence: CAISESGTGGAKNIQYF. The CDR3 DNA sequence: TGTGCCATCAGTGAGTCCGGGACAGGGGGCGCCAAAAACATTCAGTACTTC.

CDR3 region: CASSYSGQRNEKLFF. The CDR3 nucleotides read TGCGCCAGCAGCTATTCGGGACAGAGGAATGAAAAACTGTTTTTT. V usage is TRBV5-1 and J usage is TRBJ1-4; 7 bases are a match to TRBD1. Germline V gene sequence: CDR1 SGHRS, CDR2 YFSETQ. V lost 3 bases and J lost 5; bases outside the gene matches: 7. The CDR3 consists of 15 residues. The full variable domain, rest sourced from reference TRBV5-1 and TRBJ1-4, is KAGVTQTPRYLIKTRGQQVTLSCSPISGHRSVSWYQQTPGQGLQFLFEYFSETQRNKGNFPGRFSGRQFSNSRSEMNVSTLELGDSALYLCASSYSGQRNEKLFFGSGTQLSVL.

J is TRBJ1-5 and V is TRBV6-1; D is possibly TRBD1 (5 bases). Trimming took 8 bases from V and 6 from J, leaving 17 bases between them. Germline loops: CDR1 MNHNS, CDR2 SASEGT. The CDR3 length is 14 residues. CDR3 sequence: CASGRARATQPQHF. The DNA for the CDR3 is TGTGCCAGCGGGAGGGCCAGGGCAACTCAGCCCCAGCATTTT.

This chain uses TRBV6-5 with TRBJ1-5, with 7 positions matching TRBD1. CDR3 size: 14 residues. Germline lookup yields CDR1 MNHEY and CDR2 SVGAGI. V dropped 4 bases and J dropped 7; count of bases not matched to a gene: 7. CDR3 amino acids: CASSSPQGLQPQHF. CDR3 DNA: TGTGCCAGCAGTTCCCCACAGGGGTTACAGCCCCAGCATTTT.

The rearrangement links TRBV30 to TRBJ1-6; D might be TRBD1 (6 bases). This CDR3 comprises 15 residues. Germline CDR1 is GTSNPN and CDR2 is SVGIG (reference sequence). V was clipped by 1 base and J by 11 bases, with 18 bases between them. CDR3 nucleotides: TGTGCCTGGAGTGGACAACAGGGAAGGATGGCACCCCTCCACTTT. It is translated as CAWSGQQGRMAPLHF.

The chain is built from TRBV5-4 and TRBJ2-5; 9 nucleotides match TRBD1. The junction had 4 bases not matched to a gene; V was cut back by 2 bases and J by 2 bases. CDR1 is SGHNT, CDR2 YYREEE, per germline (reference sequence). The CDR3 runs 15 residues. The CDR3 sequence: CASSLVGTGQETQYF. The CDR3, as DNA: TGTGCCAGCAGCTTAGTAGGGACAGGGCAAGAGACCCAGTACTTC.

In its sample, this clone is medium-sized. This chain uses TRBV7-9 with TRBJ1-1; D gene ambiguous. The CDR3 length is 11 residues. V shed 5 bases and J shed 4 bases, with 5 bases lying between them. From germline, CDR1 is SEHNR and CDR2 FQNEAQ (reference sequence). In nucleotides, the CDR3 is TGTGCCAGCAGCGCGGGCACTGAAGCTTTCTTT. Translation: CASSAGTEAFF. Filled out from reference TRBV7-9 and TRBJ1-1, the complete variable domain reads DTGVSQNPRHKITKRGQNVTFRCDPISEHNRLYWYRQTLGQGPEFLTYFQNEAQLEKSRLLSDRFSAERPKGSFSTLEIQRTEQGDSAMYLCASSAGTEAFFGQGTRLTVV.

The CDR3 reads CASSPPKGEGTEAFF. DNA for the CDR3: TGTGCCAGCTCACCACCGAAGGGGGAGGGCACTGAAGCTTTCTTT. This chain links TRBV18 with TRBJ1-1; D is perhaps TRBD1 (6 bases). This CDR3 has 15 amino acids. V was clipped by 0 bases and J by 4 bases, with 12 bases between them. The germline CDR1 and CDR2 sequences are KGHSH and LQKENI.

The rearrangement links TRBV30 to TRBJ1-1; weak D call: TRBD1 (5 bases). Germline CDR1 and CDR2: GTSNPN and SVGIG (reference sequence). The CDR3 is 15 residues long. Trimming took off 0 bases at V and 3 bases at J, with 14 bases between the two ends. The CDR3 coding sequence is TGTGCCTGGAGTGTACGACTTGCAGGGTACACTGAAGCTTTCTTT. Encoded protein: CAWSVRLAGYTEAFF.

The chain joins TRBV7-2 to TRBJ2-2, with 8 bases matching TRBD2. J was trimmed by 2 bases and V by 7 bases; bases with no gene match: 3. Germline values: CDR1 SGHTA, CDR2 FQGNSA. The CDR3 runs 14 residues. The CDR3 sequence is CASTGGGNTGELFF. The CDR3, as DNA: TGTGCCAGCACCGGGGGGGGTAACACCGGGGAGCTGTTTTTT.

The chain carries TRBV5-6 and TRBJ2-5, with D unclear. Per germline, CDR1 SGHDT and CDR2 YYEEEE. CDR3 length: 15 residues. Deletions cut 0 bases from V and 4 bases from J, with 13 bases between. DNA of the CDR3: TGTGCCAGCAGCTTGGGGGCCCAAAGAGGAGAGACCCAGTACTTC. Encoded protein: CASSLGAQRGETQYF. The whole variable domain, remainder taken from reference TRBV5-6 and TRBJ2-5, is DAGVTQSPTHLIKTRGQQVTLRCSPKSGHDTVSWYQQALGQGPQFIFQYYEEEERQRGNFPDRFSGHQFPNYSSELNVNALLLGDSALYLCASSLGAQRGETQYFGPGTRLLVL.